The clone carrying this TCR beta chain was counted between two and nine times. Its specificity is unknown. This CDR3 is built from 15 residues. The germline V gene encodes CDR1 SGHTS and CDR2 YDEGEE. Germline trimming cut 2 bases from V and 4 bases from J; bases unmatched to any gene: 6. The sample is drawn from a study of cytomegalovirus exposure and HLA in healthy donors. Study observations and caveats: On later analysis, the bulk of CMV-associated TCR beta chains appeared to be HLA-restricted.

It was with 60 Vbeta and 13 Jbeta primers that the PCR ran. Measured with immunoSEQ multiplex PCR; TCRdb has only the in-frame clones, and not every one. This sample carries around 210,000 clones, about 77% of them seen once, and the ten largest clones take around 0.45%. This clonotype originated in a boy aged 5-17 years in good health and CMV-seronegative. The chain is built from TRBV5-8 and TRBJ2-7, with TRBD1 matching 10 bases. Sequencing was carried out using PBMCs. The CDR3 sequence: CASSFHGTGAYEQYF. CDR3 nucleotide sequence: TGTGCCAGCAGCTTCCACGGGACAGGGGCTTACGAGCAGTACTTC.